The clone carrying this TCR beta chain has a count of ten or more. This entry belongs to a study of CDR3 diversity in severe acne. The CDR3 length is 12 residues. The germline gives CDR1 ENHRY, CDR2 SYGVKD. V lost 3 bases and J 2 bases, leaving 5 bases between the germline ends. TCRdb fed the PCR reads into MiXCR, producing one record per CDR3 protein. The sample lists 90,000 or so distinct CDR3 sequences, about 50% occurring once. Sequencing used blood. The receptor was isolated from a male donor in good health, serving as a control. The chain employs TRBV10-3 and TRBJ2-7; D ambiguous. The CDR3 loop reads CAISESTYEQYF. The CDR3 bases are TGTGCCATCAGTGAATCAACCTACGAGCAGTACTTC.